Following are 16 T cell receptor beta chains from one sample sequenced in a study of shared clonotypes between healthy human individuals. Profiled with immunoSEQ multiplex PCR; TCRdb holds only in-frame clones, not every one. This table holds approximately 2.4 million clones, more than 90% found once. The sequenced material came from naive CD4+ T cells sorted from blood. Described subset: CD45RA+ positively selected. The origin of the receptors is a man aged 18 to 29 in good health.

The V gene is TRBV5-1, the J gene TRBJ1-2; a possible D gene is TRBD1 (6 bases). The CDR3 has 16 amino acids. Germline assignment: CDR1 SGHRS and CDR2 YFSETQ. Between the trimmed V and J ends, which lost 4 bases and 4 bases, there was a span of 20 bases. CDR3 sequence reads: CASSARQDQGFYGYTF. The CDR3 DNA follows: TGCGCCAGCAGCGCCAGACAGGACCAGGGCTTCTATGGCTACACCTTC.

V gene TRBV27 combines with J gene TRBJ2-7; 10 bases map to TRBD2. CDR1 and CDR2 from the germline V gene are MNHEY and SMNVEV (reference sequence). Trimming removed 2 bases from V and 5 bases from J; junction bases left unmatched: 6. The CDR3 contains 15 residues. As DNA, the CDR3 is TGTGCCAGCAGTTTAAGAGCGGGAGGGATCCACGAGCAGTACTTC. This encodes CASSLRAGGIHEQYF.

Only a few counts were recorded for this clone. The sample carries other DNA sequences with the same CDR3. The V and J genes are TRBV6-5 and TRBJ1-1, with a weak D call TRBD1 (5 bases). V lost 6 bases, J lost 1 base, and 9 bases lay in between. The CDR3 has 13 amino acids. The germline CDR1 and CDR2 sequences are MNHEY and SVGAGI. The CDR3 reads CASSRGRNTEAFF. CDR3 coding DNA: TGTGCCAGCAGCCGGGGGAGGAACACTGAAGCTTTCTTT.

The genes are TRBV28 and TRBJ2-7; 12 positions agree with TRBD2. The CDR3 is 14 residues long. V dropped 6 bases and J dropped 6; count of bases not matched to a gene: 6. Germline V gene sequence: CDR1 MDHEN, CDR2 SYDVKM. In DNA form, the CDR3 reads TGTGCCAGCAGCTCTAGCGGGGGGGCCCTCGAGCAGTACTTC. This sequence encodes CASSSSGGALEQYF.

This clone was detected only once. The J gene is TRBJ2-1, the V gene TRBV9, with no clear D. Germline CDR1 SGDLS, CDR2 YYNGEE. The CDR3 is 14 residues long. V lost 3 bases to trimming and J lost 0 bases, with 7 bases between them. The CDR3 sequence: CASSEGLSYNEQFF. The CDR3 region has the DNA TGTGCCAGCAGCGAGGGCCTCTCCTACAATGAGCAGTTCTTC.

This clone appeared once. The chain has TRBV5-1 and TRBJ1-4, with 8 bases lining up with TRBD1. The CDR3 runs to 17 residues. Trimming removed 4 bases from V and 7 bases from J; junction bases left unmatched: 15. Germline lookup yields CDR1 SGHRS and CDR2 YFSETQ. The CDR3, as DNA: TGCGCCAGCAGCGTAACCGGGACAGGAGGGATAAGTGAAAAACTGTTTTTT. Its protein is CASSVTGTGGISEKLFF.

The chain joins TRBV9 to TRBJ2-1; tentatively, D is TRBD2 (5 bases). Deletions cut 4 bases from V and 6 bases from J, with 17 bases between. The germline gives CDR1 SGDLS, CDR2 YYNGEE. The CDR3 loop spans 15 amino acids. This CDR3 is CASSPGVAASNEQFF. Here the CDR3 DNA reads TGTGCCAGCAGCCCCGGGGTGGCAGCGAGCAATGAGCAGTTCTTC.

With respect to this clone: This sample also contains other DNA sequences that code for the same CDR3. The chain is built from TRBV5-6 and TRBJ2-7; no reliable D call. Per germline, CDR1 SGHDT and CDR2 YYEEEE. This CDR3 has 11 amino acids. Trimming removed 4 bases at V and 2 bases at J, with 4 bases between. In DNA form, the CDR3 reads TGTGCCAGCAGCAGCACCTACGAGCAGTACTTC. It is translated as CASSSTYEQYF.

This chain connects TRBV7-9 to TRBJ2-2; 7 nucleotides match TRBD1. There are 14 residues in the CDR3. Germline-derived CDR1 and CDR2 are SEHNR and FQNEAQ (reference sequence). The J segment lost 4 bases and the V segment lost 5 bases, leaving 4 bases of the junction unmatched. CDR3 sequence reads: CASSRGDSTGELFF. CDR3 DNA sequence: TGTGCCAGCAGCCGTGGGGACAGCACCGGGGAGCTGTTTTTT.

The gene calls are TRBV21-1 and TRBJ2-1; no check of the table's D call, TRBD1, against the DNA was made. TRBV21-1 is designated a pseudogene. The CDR3 has 19 amino acids. CDR3 region: CASSRGGRGKLNPWYEQFF. The CDR3 bases are TGTGCCAGCAGCAGAGGAGGCAGGGGGAAATTAAACCCTTGGTATGAGCAGTTCTTC.

The V call is TRBV5-1, the J call TRBJ1-4, with D maybe TRBD1 (5 bases). Germline CDR1 is SGHRS and CDR2 is YFSETQ. The ends were cut back, 3 bases at V and 0 bases at J, with 18 bases in the middle. The CDR3 spans 18 residues. The DNA of the CDR3 is TGCGCCAGCAGCTCCTCCCCGACAGCGACTGCAACTAATGAAAAACTGTTTTTT. This gives the protein CASSSSPTATATNEKLFF.

The chain links TRBV9 to TRBJ2-7; D might be TRBD1 or TRBD2, each matching 6 bases. V dropped 0 bases and J dropped 7 bases, with 14 bases sitting between them. The CDR3 has 14 amino acids. Germline CDR1 and CDR2: SGDLS and YYNGEE. In DNA form, the CDR3 reads TGTGCCAGCAGCGTAGAGGGGGGTCTCGTAGAGCAGTACTTC. Translated: CASSVEGGLVEQYF. The full variable domain, its missing parts supplied by reference TRBV9 and TRBJ2-7, is DSGVTQTPKHLITATGQRVTLRCSPRSGDLSVYWYQQSLDQGLQFLIQYYNGEERAKGNILERFSAQQFPDLHSELNLSSLELGDSALYFCASSVEGGLVEQYFGPGTRLTVT.

The chain is built from TRBV5-1 and TRBJ2-6, with 8 bases aligning to TRBD1. CDR3 length: 14 amino acids. Germline values: CDR1 SGHRS, CDR2 YFSETQ. The J segment lost 14 bases and the V segment lost 5 bases, leaving 12 bases of the junction unmatched. CDR3 bases: TGCGCCAGCAGTGCTGGGACAGGTCCGTTGTTCCTGACTTTC. As protein: CASSAGTGPLFLTF.

The chain links TRBV25-1 to TRBJ2-7; a weak D match, TRBD1 (6 bases). This CDR3 has 13 residues. Trimming removed 9 bases from V and 3 bases from J, with 15 bases in between. Germline CDR1 is MGHDK and CDR2 is SYGVNS. The chain's CDR3 is CASTRDTYYEQYF. For the CDR3, the DNA is TGTGCCAGTACTCGGGACACCTACTACGAGCAGTACTTC.

This clone was observed a single time. V and J are TRBV10-2 and TRBJ1-6, with D perhaps matching TRBD1 (5 bases). CDR3 length: 14 residues. V was cut by 7 bases and J by 9 bases, with 16 bases left in between. Per germline, CDR1 WSHSY and CDR2 SAAADI. In nucleotides, the CDR3 is TGCGCCAGCAATTCGAGGGGATTGGGTTCACCCCTCCACTTT. Translated, it gives CASNSRGLGSPLHF.

The chain uses TRBV7-6 and TRBJ1-1; possibly TRBD1 for D (5 bases). Germline V gene data show CDR1 as SGHVS and CDR2 as FNYEAQ. The CDR3 consists of 18 residues. With 1 base removed from V and 3 bases from J, the gap between germline ends came to 21 bases. As DNA, the CDR3 is TGTGCCAGCAGCTTAGTCGGGACGCGGGGAATCCGGGACACTGAAGCTTTCTTT. It specifies CASSLVGTRGIRDTEAFF.